The 27 T cell receptor beta chains listed next were all sequenced from one sample in a study of cytomegalovirus exposure and HLA in healthy donors. Amplification used 60 Vbeta primers and 13 Jbeta primers. Some clones are missing from TCRdb's copy, which holds only in-frame ones; the method was immunoSEQ multiplex PCR. The sample lists hundreds of thousands of clones; approximately 90% were seen once. The sample comprised PBMCs. The origin of the receptors is a woman between 18 and 29 years old in good health and CMV-seronegative.

V and J are TRBV5-1 and TRBJ2-7, with 8 bases identical to TRBD1. This CDR3 comprises 16 residues. CDR1 SGHRS and CDR2 YFSETQ come from the germline V gene. After removal of 4 bases from V and 2 bases from J, the junction contained 11 bases not matched to a gene. CDR3 DNA sequence: TGCGCCAGCAGCCTTGGGAGGACAGGGATCCCCTACGAGCAGTACTTC. This sequence encodes CASSLGRTGIPYEQYF.

The rearrangement links TRBV4-1 to TRBJ2-3, with TRBD1 matching over 8 bases. CDR3 length equals 16 residues. V shed 6 bases, J shed 1 base, and the junction held 9 bases outside the gene matches. The germline gives CDR1 MGHRA, CDR2 YSYEKL. The CDR3 spells CASSANGQGGTDTQYF. Written as DNA, the CDR3 is TGCGCCAGCAGTGCAAATGGACAGGGAGGCACAGATACGCAGTATTTT.

The chain employs TRBV13 and TRBJ2-3; 11 positions agree with TRBD1. The V and J ends lost 4 bases and 1 base, in that order; junction bases with no gene match: 1. The germline CDR1 and CDR2 sequences are PRHDT and FYEKMQ (reference sequence). The CDR3 covers 15 residues. The CDR3 sequence is CASSSGQGGTDTQYF. The CDR3 nucleotides read TGTGCCAGCAGCTCGGGACAGGGGGGCACAGATACGCAGTATTTT.

This clone was seen once. The gene calls are TRBV5-6 and TRBJ2-5, with 10 bases aligning to TRBD2. J lost 5 bases, V lost 0 bases, and 4 bases had no gene match. Germline lookup yields CDR1 SGHDT and CDR2 YYEEEE. The CDR3 has 15 residues. The CDR3 protein is CASSLAGTSEETQYF. The CDR3 nucleotides read TGTGCCAGCAGCTTGGCTGGGACTAGCGAGGAGACCCAGTACTTC.

The sample holds one count of this clone. The V call is TRBV7-3, the J call TRBJ1-1; 8 bases line up with TRBD1. The germline gives CDR1 SGHTA, CDR2 FQGTGA. The V and J ends lost 0 bases and 0 bases, in that order; junction bases with no gene match: 6. The CDR3 spans 17 residues. CDR3 sequence (DNA): TGTGCCAGCAGCTTAACAGACAGGGGAGACTTGAACACTGAAGCTTTCTTT. Translating it yields CASSLTDRGDLNTEAFF.

The chain couples TRBV19 to TRBJ2-2; D is perhaps TRBD1 (5 bases). This CDR3 is 16 amino acids long. Trimming removed 6 bases at V and 0 bases at J, with 14 bases between. The V gene's germline CDR1 is LNHDA and CDR2 SQIVND (reference sequence). This chain's CDR3 is CASSNTGRTNTGELFF. In nucleotides, the CDR3 is TGTGCCAGTAGCAACACAGGAAGGACGAACACCGGGGAGCTGTTTTTT.

V usage is TRBV4-3 and J usage is TRBJ1-3; 7 positions agree with TRBD1. Germline CDR1 LGHNA, CDR2 YSLEER. The V segment lost 4 bases and the J segment 1 base; nucleotides outside the gene matches: 4. The length of the CDR3 is 15 residues. The chain's CDR3 is CASSRDRESGNTIYF. CDR3 nucleotides: TGCGCCAGCAGCCGAGACAGGGAATCTGGAAACACCATATATTTT.

With regard to this clone: At one end the junction does not follow the germline gene, possibly because of a read error. The sample holds other DNA sequences that translate to the same CDR3. The chain has TRBV6-5 and TRBJ2-7, with 7 nucleotides matching TRBD1. CDR1 and CDR2 from the germline V gene are MNHEY and SVGAGI. The CDR3 is 15 residues long. The CDR3 DNA follows: TGTGCCAGCAGTGACTCCGGGACAGCCTCCTACGAGCAGTACTTC. This gives the protein CASSDSGTASYEQYF.

The V and J genes are TRBV14 and TRBJ1-1, with D unclear. There are 17 residues in the CDR3. Between the trimmed V and J ends, which lost 2 bases and 4 bases, there was a span of 20 bases. Germline V gives CDR1 SGHDN, CDR2 FVKESK. The CDR3 nucleotides are TGTGCCAGCAGCCAATCTAGAGGTTACGCTAGTGGCACTGAAGCTTTCTTT. Its protein is CASSQSRGYASGTEAFF.

This chain joins TRBV29-1 and TRBJ2-1; 12 bases fit TRBD2. The germline V gene has CDR1 SQVTM and CDR2 ANQGSEA. This CDR3 has 16 residues. V lost 6 bases, J lost 4 bases, and 10 bases stayed unmatched. The chain's CDR3 is CSVLPWTSGNYNEQFF. CDR3 nucleotide sequence: TGCAGCGTACTCCCCTGGACTAGCGGGAATTACAATGAGCAGTTCTTC.

The chain couples TRBV7-2 to TRBJ2-3, with D uncertain. Germline V gene sequence: CDR1 SGHTA, CDR2 FQGNSA. The CDR3 spans 17 residues. The ends were cut back, 2 bases at V and 0 bases at J, with 15 bases in the middle. CDR3 amino acids: CASSLLGPFTSTDTQYF. CDR3 bases: TGTGCCAGCAGCTTATTGGGCCCCTTTACAAGCACAGATACGCAGTATTTT.

V usage is TRBV6-5 and J usage is TRBJ1-1, with D possibly TRBD1 on 6 matching bases. The V end lost 1 base, the J end lost 3 bases, and 9 bases lay between the germline ends. CDR3 length: 14 residues. Germline V gene data show CDR1 as MNHEY and CDR2 as SVGAGI. The DNA for the CDR3 is TGTGCCAGCAGTTACTATAAGGGGGACACTGAAGCTTTCTTT. Amino acids: CASSYYKGDTEAFF.

The sample holds a few counts of this clone. This sequence joins TRBV7-9 and TRBJ1-5, with 9 bases matching TRBD1. There are 13 residues in the CDR3. V trimming: 5 bases; J trimming: 16 bases; junction bases outside the gene matches: 12. Looked up from germline, CDR1 is SEHNR and CDR2 is FQNEAQ (reference sequence). The CDR3 here is CASSANTGGDVHF. The CDR3 DNA follows: TGTGCCAGCAGCGCGAACACAGGGGGCGATGTACATTTT.

This chain links TRBV4-1 with TRBJ2-7; D perhaps matches TRBD2 (5 bases). Germline CDR1 MGHRA, CDR2 YSYEKL. This CDR3 contains 15 residues. Trimming removed 4 bases from V and 3 bases from J, with 16 bases in between. The CDR3 DNA sequence: TGCGCCAGCAGCCGGAGCGAGCGGATAATCTACGAGCAGTACTTC. This translates into CASSRSERIIYEQYF.

As concerns this clone: This same CDR3 is encoded by further DNA sequences in the sample. J is TRBJ2-7 and V is TRBV5-6; 8 bases are shared with TRBD2. The CDR3 length is 14 residues. The germline V gene encodes CDR1 SGHDT and CDR2 YYEEEE. The V gene end was trimmed by 2 bases and the J gene end by 4 bases; junction bases not matched to a gene: 5. DNA of the CDR3: TGTGCCAGCAGCTTTGGTTCGGGAGGGTACGAGCAGTACTTC. It is translated as CASSFGSGGYEQYF.

The V call is TRBV13, the J call TRBJ1-1; no definite D call. The CDR3 contains 15 residues. CDR1 PRHDT and CDR2 FYEKMQ come from the germline V gene (reference sequence). V lost 5 bases to trimming and J lost 4 bases, with 17 bases between them. In DNA, the CDR3 is TGTGCCAGCAGCCCATTTGGCATGACGGGCACTGAAGCTTTCTTT. Protein product: CASSPFGMTGTEAFF. Together with reference TRBV13 and TRBJ1-1, the CDR3 gives the full variable domain: AAGVIQSPRHLIKEKRETATLKCYPIPRHDTVYWYQQGPGQDPQFLISFYEKMQSDKGSIPDRFSAQQFSDYHSELNMSSLELGDSALYFCASSPFGMTGTEAFFGQGTRLTVV.

The chain employs TRBV5-1 and TRBJ1-2; D is unclear. Trimming shortened V by 2 bases and J by 4 bases, and 12 bases separated the two germline ends. Germline V CDR1 and CDR2: SGHRS, YFSETQ. This CDR3 has 14 amino acids. CDR3 bases: TGCGCCAGCAGCTTTCAAAGCGAATCCTATGGCTACACCTTC. This sequence encodes CASSFQSESYGYTF. Full variable domain (rest looked up from reference TRBV5-1 and TRBJ1-2): KAGVTQTPRYLIKTRGQQVTLSCSPISGHRSVSWYQQTPGQGLQFLFEYFSETQRNKGNFPGRFSGRQFSNSRSEMNVSTLELGDSALYLCASSFQSESYGYTFGSGTRLTVV.

This clone was picked up one time. The V gene is TRBV7-2, the J gene TRBJ2-3; the match to TRBD2 covers 13 bases. The V segment lost 2 bases and the J segment 8 bases; nucleotides outside the gene matches: 7. From germline, CDR1 is SGHTA and CDR2 FQGNSA. The CDR3 consists of 16 residues. CDR3 sequence: CASSLYGLAGAVTQYF. CDR3 DNA: TGTGCCAGCAGCTTATACGGACTAGCGGGAGCAGTTACGCAGTATTTT.

This chain joins TRBV2 and TRBJ2-1; tentatively, D is TRBD2 (6 bases). The CDR3 loop spans 14 amino acids. Germline V gene sequence: CDR1 SNHLY, CDR2 FYNNEI. With 3 bases removed from V and 6 bases from J, the gap between germline ends came to 12 bases. CDR3 bases: TGTGCCAGCAGTGATGAGTGGACTATCAATGAGCAGTTCTTC. It specifies CASSDEWTINEQFF.

The V and J genes are TRBV25-1 and TRBJ1-2, with D hard to call. Trimming left V 3 bases short and J 3 bases short, with 11 bases between. Germline V gives CDR1 MGHDK, CDR2 SYGVNS. The CDR3 covers 14 residues. DNA of the CDR3: TGTGCCAGCAGTGAGCTCGGGAGGGACTATGGCTACACCTTC. This codes for CASSELGRDYGYTF.

This clone has only a few counts. The chain joins TRBV29-1 to TRBJ1-1; D possibly corresponds to TRBD1 (6 bases). The CDR3 sequence is 14 residues long. Germline CDR1 reads SQVTM; CDR2 reads ANQGSEA. Trimming removed 2 bases from V and 3 bases from J, with 13 bases in between. CDR3 sequence (DNA): TGCAGCGTTGAAACCCTGGACAGATACACTGAAGCTTTCTTT. Its protein is CSVETLDRYTEAFF.

The gene calls are TRBV4-3 and TRBJ1-2; 7 bases line up with TRBD1. This CDR3 has 13 residues. Germline values: CDR1 LGHNA, CDR2 YSLEER. V dropped 1 base and J dropped 5; count of bases not matched to a gene: 1. The CDR3 coding sequence is TGCGCCAGCAGCCAAGCAGGGGGATATGGCTACACCTTC. Protein sequence: CASSQAGGYGYTF.

This clone was counted a single time. The chain carries TRBV4-1 and TRBJ2-2; 10 positions agree with TRBD2. The CDR3 loop spans 17 amino acids. Germline V lookup: CDR1 MGHRA, CDR2 YSYEKL. Losses at the gene ends were 5 bases for V and 2 bases for J; bases not matched to a gene: 8. The CDR3 DNA sequence: TGCGCCAGCAGCGGAGGTAGCGGGAGGTTCAACACCGGGGAGCTGTTTTTT. Translated, it gives CASSGGSGRFNTGELFF.

The chain has TRBV5-4 and TRBJ2-5, with D perhaps TRBD1 (6 bases). In germline, CDR1 is SGHNT, CDR2 YYREEE (reference sequence). The CDR3 covers 15 residues. V was cut by 1 base and J by 1 base, with 11 bases left in between. CDR3 nucleotide sequence: TGTGCCAGCAGCTTGACAGGGTTTTCCCAAGAGACCCAGTACTTC. Its translation: CASSLTGFSQETQYF.

CDR3 protein: CASSSRGHLEAFF. The CDR3 DNA is TGTGCCAGCAGCTCCAGGGGGCATCTTGAAGCTTTCTTT. The V and J genes are TRBV5-4 and TRBJ1-1; 8 bases are a match to TRBD1. CDR1 is SGHNT, CDR2 YYREEE, per germline (reference sequence). V dropped 3 bases and J dropped 7; count of bases not matched to a gene: 5. The CDR3 sequence is 13 residues long.

V is TRBV5-6 and J is TRBJ1-5; 8 bases fit TRBD1. Trimming cost V 2 bases and J 6 bases; bases outside gene matches: 7. CDR1 SGHDT and CDR2 YYEEEE come from the germline V gene. The CDR3 extends over 15 amino acids. DNA of the CDR3: TGTGCCAGCAGCTTTAGGCAGGGGGCGGTTCAGCCCCAGCATTTT. Translation gives CASSFRQGAVQPQHF.

This sequence joins TRBV14 and TRBJ1-1; no definite D call. The CDR3 loop spans 14 amino acids. Trimming cost V 1 base and J 6 bases, with 12 bases left between them. Germline lookup yields CDR1 SGHDN and CDR2 FVKESK. CDR3: CASSQVSGLAEAFF. CDR3 in DNA: TGTGCCAGCAGCCAAGTCTCGGGTCTGGCTGAAGCTTTCTTT.